This T cell receptor (beta chain) was captured by sequencing in a study of blood T cell repertoires in COVID-19. Study-wide background: The United States, Italy and Spain supplied acute and convalescent COVID-19 samples. PBMCs, B-cell-depleted T cells, or T cells were the source of the cDNA or gDNA that made up the material.

CDR3 length: 16 residues. Germline CDR1 reads LNHDA; CDR2 reads SQIVND (reference sequence). With 5 bases removed from V and 4 bases from J, the gap between germline ends came to 20 bases. In the original workflow: Amplified reference gene primers provided the basis for estimating nucleated cell counts. TCRdb's copy holds only in-frame clones and misses some; the assay was immunoSEQ multiplex PCR. The DNA was the basis for D and trimming; V, J and clone size are from that table. Among about 69,000 clones listed, 84% were seen once. Seattle patient enrollment occurred during active infection, with longitudinal follow-up thereafter.

The chain combines TRBV19 with TRBJ1-2, with D possibly TRBD1 on 5 matching bases. This TCR derives from a man between 50 and 59 years old with COVID-19, enrolled during active disease. Material: peripheral blood. CDR3 sequence (DNA): TGTGCCAGTAGTTCCCTGGGGGGGGAGGTGAGCTATGGCTACACCTTC. Translating it yields CASSSLGGEVSYGYTF.